This TCR beta chain was documented in a study of molecular identifiers for immune sequencing clone quantification. TCRdb fed the PCR reads into MiXCR, producing one record per CDR3 protein. The top ten clones hold just over 0.75% of a sample with about half a million distinct CDR3 sequences, about a quarter of them seen once. Naive CD8 T cells, phenotype CD8+CD4-CCR7+CD45RA+, were sorted. Germline assignment: CDR1 LNHNV and CDR2 YYDKDF (reference sequence). The CDR3 has 14 amino acids. Regarding this clonotype: This sequence may be a read error, since a much larger clone differs from it by one base.

Sequencing was performed on naive CD8+ T cells from blood, with Jurkat cell RNA spiked in. Sample subset: FACS-sorted CD8+CD4-CCR7+CD45RA+ naive T cells. This TCR came from a human donor in good health. Some libraries in this study had Jurkat cell RNA spiked in. This sequence joins TRBV15 and TRBJ2-7; D might be TRBD1 (5 bases). The CDR3 DNA reads TGTGCCACCAGCAGCAGGGTTAATCTGTACGAGCAGTGCTTC. Translated, it gives CATSSRVNLYEQCF. Based on the CDR3 plus reference TRBV15 and TRBJ2-7, the full variable domain is DAMVIQNPRYQVTQFGKPVTLSCSQTLNHNVMYWYQQKSSQAPKLLFHYYDKDFNNEADTPDNFQSRRPNTSFCFLDIRSPGLGDTAMYLCATSSRVNLYEQCFGPGTRLTVT.